Reported below is one TCR beta chain. The assay was immunoSEQ multiplex PCR, and TCRdb's table has in-frame clones only and misses some. This sample has more than 45,000 clones; around 93% occur once, and the top ten carry about 0.93%. The sample belongs to a study of control samples from healthy donors and cancer patients. CDR1 and CDR2 from the germline V gene are SGHDT and YYEEEE. The CDR3 sequence is 13 residues long. V lost 0 bases and J 0 bases, leaving 2 bases between the germline ends. The chain recombines TRBV5-6 with TRBJ2-3; D is undetermined. The specimen was PBMCs. The receptor was derived from a man aged 25-40 years with colorectal cancer. The CDR3 protein is CASSLASTDTQYF. In nucleotides, the CDR3 is TGTGCCAGCAGCTTGGCCAGCACAGATACGCAGTATTTT.